Shown below are 5 T cell receptor beta chains from a single sample sequenced in a study of T cell responses to AZD1222 COVID-19 vaccine. Some clones are missing from TCRdb's copy, which holds only in-frame ones; the method was immunoSEQ multiplex PCR. This repertoire shows 130,000 or so clones, around 90% found once; its top ten account for under 1.2%. Here the sequenced sample was peripheral blood, taken 28 days after the second AZD1222 dose. The receptors were sampled from an adult who received the AZD1222 COVID-19 vaccine.

This chain uses TRBV10-3 with TRBJ2-3; D uncertain. The germline V and J ends were trimmed by 4 bases and 6 bases, with 14 bases remaining between them. The germline CDR1 and CDR2 sequences are ENHRY and SYGVKD. This CDR3 has 14 residues. CDR3 amino acids: CAISGAGVGDTQYF. CDR3 DNA sequence: TGTGCCATCAGTGGGGCAGGTGTCGGGGATACGCAGTATTTT.

The chain couples TRBV5-1 to TRBJ2-7; the match to TRBD1 covers 8 bases. This CDR3 has 16 residues. V lost 1 base and J lost 1; bases outside the gene matches: 7. The germline V gene has CDR1 SGHRS and CDR2 YFSETQ. CDR3 sequence (DNA): TGCGCCAGCAGCTTGTGGACAGGGCGCAGTTCCTACGAGCAGTACTTC. Amino acids: CASSLWTGRSSYEQYF.

J is TRBJ1-2 and V is TRBV24-1, with TRBD1 matching over 7 bases. The CDR3 has 14 amino acids. Germline CDR1 KGHDR, CDR2 SFDVKD. Unmatched junction bases numbered 3, after V lost 3 bases and J lost 3 bases. For the CDR3, the DNA is TGTGCCACCAGTGATCCCGACAGGGACTATGGCTACACCTTC. Translated, it gives CATSDPDRDYGYTF.

The chain employs TRBV30 and TRBJ1-2; 7 nucleotides agree with TRBD1. This CDR3 contains 13 residues. Germline V gene sequence: CDR1 GTSNPN, CDR2 SVGIG (reference sequence). The trim removed 3 bases at V and 7 bases at J, leaving 8 bases unmatched. CDR3 sequence: CAWSIAGGSGYTF. CDR3 DNA: TGTGCCTGGAGCATAGCAGGGGGAAGTGGCTACACCTTC.

V and J are TRBV29-1 and TRBJ2-1; TRBD2 is a possible D gene (6 bases). CDR3 length: 13 amino acids. V was pared by 1 base and J by 6 bases, with 10 bases between. Germline V gene data show CDR1 as SQVTM and CDR2 as ANQGSEA. CDR3 region: CSVEAGAGNEQFF. The CDR3 DNA reads TGCAGCGTTGAAGCGGGAGCCGGCAATGAGCAGTTCTTC.